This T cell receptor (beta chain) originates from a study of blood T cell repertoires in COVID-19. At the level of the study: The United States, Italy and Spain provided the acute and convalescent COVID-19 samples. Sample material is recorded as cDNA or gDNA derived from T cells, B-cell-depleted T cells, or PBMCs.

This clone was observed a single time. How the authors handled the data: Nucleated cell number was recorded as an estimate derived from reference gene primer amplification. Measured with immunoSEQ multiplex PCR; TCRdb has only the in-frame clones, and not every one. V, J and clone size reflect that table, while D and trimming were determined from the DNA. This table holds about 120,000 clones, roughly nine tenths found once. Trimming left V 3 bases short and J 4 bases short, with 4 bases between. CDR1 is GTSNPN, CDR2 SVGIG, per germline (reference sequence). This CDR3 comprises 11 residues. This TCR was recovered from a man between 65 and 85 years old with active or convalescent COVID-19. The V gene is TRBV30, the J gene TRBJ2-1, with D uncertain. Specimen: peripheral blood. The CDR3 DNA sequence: TGTGCCTGGAGGTTATACAATGAGCAGTTCTTC. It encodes CAWRLYNEQFF.